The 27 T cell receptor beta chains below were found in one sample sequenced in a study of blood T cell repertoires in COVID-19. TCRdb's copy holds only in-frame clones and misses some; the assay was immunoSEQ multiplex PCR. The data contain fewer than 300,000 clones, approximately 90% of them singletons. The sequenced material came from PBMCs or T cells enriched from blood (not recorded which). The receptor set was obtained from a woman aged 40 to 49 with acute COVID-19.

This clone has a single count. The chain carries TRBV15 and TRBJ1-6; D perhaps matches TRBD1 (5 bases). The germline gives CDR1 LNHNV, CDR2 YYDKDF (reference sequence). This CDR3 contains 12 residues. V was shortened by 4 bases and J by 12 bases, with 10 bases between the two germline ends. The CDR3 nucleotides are TGTGCCACCAGCACTTCCCAGGGACCCCTCCACTTT. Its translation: CATSTSQGPLHF. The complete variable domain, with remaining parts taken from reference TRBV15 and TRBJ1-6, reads DAMVIQNPRYQVTQFGKPVTLSCSQTLNHNVMYWYQQKSSQAPKLLFHYYDKDFNNEADTPDNFQSRRPNTSFCFLDIRSPGLGDTAMYLCATSTSQGPLHFGNGTRLTVT.

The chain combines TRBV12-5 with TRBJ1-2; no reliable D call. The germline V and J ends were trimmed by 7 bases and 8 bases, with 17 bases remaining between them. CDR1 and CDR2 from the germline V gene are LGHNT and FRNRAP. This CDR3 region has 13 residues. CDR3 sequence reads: CASADSNGGGYTF. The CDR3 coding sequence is TGTGCTAGTGCCGATTCTAACGGAGGGGGCTACACCTTC.

CDR3 sequence: CSARITYEQYF. CDR3 sequence (DNA): TGCAGTGCTAGGATTACATACGAGCAGTACTTC. The chain is built from TRBV20-1 and TRBJ2-7; D is unresolved. The CDR3 length is 11 residues. Trimming took 3 bases from V and 4 from J, leaving 7 bases between them. Germline loops: CDR1 DFQATT, CDR2 SNEGSKA (reference sequence).

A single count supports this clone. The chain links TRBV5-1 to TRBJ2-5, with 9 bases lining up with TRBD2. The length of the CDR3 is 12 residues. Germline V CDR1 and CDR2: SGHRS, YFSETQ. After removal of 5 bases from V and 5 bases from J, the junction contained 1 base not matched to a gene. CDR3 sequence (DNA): TGCGCCAGCAGTGCGGGGGGGGAGACCCAGTACTTC. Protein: CASSAGGETQYF.

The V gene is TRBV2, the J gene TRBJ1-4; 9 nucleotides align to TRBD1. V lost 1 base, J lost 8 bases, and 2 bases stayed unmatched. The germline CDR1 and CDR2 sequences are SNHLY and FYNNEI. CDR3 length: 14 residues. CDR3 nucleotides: TGTGCCAGCAGTGAAGGGACAGGGGTCGAAAAACTGTTTTTT. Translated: CASSEGTGVEKLFF.

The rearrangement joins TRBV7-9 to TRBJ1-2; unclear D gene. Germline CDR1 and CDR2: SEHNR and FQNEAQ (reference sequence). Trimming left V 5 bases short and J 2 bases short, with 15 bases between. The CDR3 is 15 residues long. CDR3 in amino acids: CASSPDLGGNYGYTF. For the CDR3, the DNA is TGTGCCAGCAGCCCGGACTTGGGAGGGAACTATGGCTACACCTTC.

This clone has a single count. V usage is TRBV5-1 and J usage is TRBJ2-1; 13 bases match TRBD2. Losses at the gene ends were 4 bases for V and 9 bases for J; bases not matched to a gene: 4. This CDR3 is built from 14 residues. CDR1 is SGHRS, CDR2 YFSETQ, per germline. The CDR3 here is CASSTGTSGIEQFF. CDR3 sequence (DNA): TGCGCCAGCAGCACGGGGACTAGCGGGATTGAGCAGTTCTTC.

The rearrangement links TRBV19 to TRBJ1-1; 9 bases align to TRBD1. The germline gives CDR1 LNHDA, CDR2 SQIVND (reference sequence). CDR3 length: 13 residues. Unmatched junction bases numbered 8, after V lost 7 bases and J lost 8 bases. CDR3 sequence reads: CASTTGGAAEAFF. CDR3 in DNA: TGTGCCAGTACTACAGGGGGCGCGGCCGAAGCTTTCTTT. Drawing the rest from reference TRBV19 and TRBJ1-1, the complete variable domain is DGGITQSPKYLFRKEGQNVTLSCEQNLNHDAMYWYRQDPGQGLRLIYYSQIVNDFQKGDIAEGYSVSREKKESFPLTVTSAQKNPTAFYLCASTTGGAAEAFFGQGTRLTVV.

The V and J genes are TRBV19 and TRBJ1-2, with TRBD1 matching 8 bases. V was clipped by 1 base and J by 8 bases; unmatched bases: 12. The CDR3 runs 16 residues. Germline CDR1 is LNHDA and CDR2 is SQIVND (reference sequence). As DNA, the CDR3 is TGTGCCAGTAGTATAGGTCCCGGGACAGGTTTTGGAGGCTACACCTTC. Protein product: CASSIGPGTGFGGYTF.

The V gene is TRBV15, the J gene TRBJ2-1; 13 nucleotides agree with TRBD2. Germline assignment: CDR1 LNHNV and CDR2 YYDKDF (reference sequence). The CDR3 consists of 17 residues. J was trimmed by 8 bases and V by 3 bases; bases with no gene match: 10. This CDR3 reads CATSSQWTSGSLDEQFF. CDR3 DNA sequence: TGTGCCACCAGCAGCCAATGGACTAGCGGGAGTTTAGATGAGCAGTTCTTC. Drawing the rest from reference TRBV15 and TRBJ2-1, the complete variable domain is DAMVIQNPRYQVTQFGKPVTLSCSQTLNHNVMYWYQQKSSQAPKLLFHYYDKDFNNEADTPDNFQSRRPNTSFCFLDIRSPGLGDTAMYLCATSSQWTSGSLDEQFFGPGTRLTVL.

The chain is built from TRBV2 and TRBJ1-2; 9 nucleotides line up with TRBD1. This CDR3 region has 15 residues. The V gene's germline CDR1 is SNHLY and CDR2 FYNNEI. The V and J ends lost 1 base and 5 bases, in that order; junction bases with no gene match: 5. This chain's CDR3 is CASSEVTGGNYGYTF. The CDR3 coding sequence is TGTGCCAGCAGTGAAGTTACAGGGGGCAATTATGGCTACACCTTC.

The CDR3 loop is CASTQTSRGSREQYF. CDR3 DNA sequence: TGCGCCAGCACTCAGACGTCAAGGGGAAGTCGCGAGCAGTACTTC. V is TRBV5-1 and J is TRBJ2-7, with a possible D match to TRBD1 (5 bases). The length of the CDR3 is 15 residues. Deletions cut 6 bases from V and 6 bases from J, with 22 bases between. Per the germline V gene, CDR1 is SGHRS and CDR2 is YFSETQ.

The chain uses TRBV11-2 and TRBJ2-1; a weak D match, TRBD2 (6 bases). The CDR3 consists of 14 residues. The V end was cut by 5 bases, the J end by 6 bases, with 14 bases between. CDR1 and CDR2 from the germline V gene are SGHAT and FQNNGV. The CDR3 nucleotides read TGTGCCAGCAGCCCCTCAGCGGGCCTCAATGAGCAGTTCTTC. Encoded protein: CASSPSAGLNEQFF.

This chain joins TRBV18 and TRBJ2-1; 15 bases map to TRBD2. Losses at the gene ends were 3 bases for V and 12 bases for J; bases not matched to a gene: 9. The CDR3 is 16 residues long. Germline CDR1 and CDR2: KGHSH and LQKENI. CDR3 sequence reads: CASSPVGLAGGTGQFF. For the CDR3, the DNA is TGTGCCAGCTCACCCGTGGGACTAGCGGGAGGAACCGGGCAGTTCTTC.

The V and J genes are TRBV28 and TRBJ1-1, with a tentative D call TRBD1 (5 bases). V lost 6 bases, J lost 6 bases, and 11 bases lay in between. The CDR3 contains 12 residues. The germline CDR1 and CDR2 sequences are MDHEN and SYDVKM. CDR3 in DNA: TGTGCCAGCAGATTACTAGGGGCTGAAGCTTTCTTT. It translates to CASRLLGAEAFF.

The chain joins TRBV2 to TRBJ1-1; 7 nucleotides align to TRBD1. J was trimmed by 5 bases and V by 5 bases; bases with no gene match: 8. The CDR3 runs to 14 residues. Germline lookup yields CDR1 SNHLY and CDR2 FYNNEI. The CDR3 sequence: CASSSGQLVTEAFF. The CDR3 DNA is TGTGCCAGCAGTTCGGGACAGCTCGTAACTGAAGCTTTCTTT.

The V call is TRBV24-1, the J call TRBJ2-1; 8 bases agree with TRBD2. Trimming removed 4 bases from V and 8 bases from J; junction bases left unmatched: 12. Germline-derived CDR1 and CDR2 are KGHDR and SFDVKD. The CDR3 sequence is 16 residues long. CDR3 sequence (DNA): TGTGCCACCAGTGAACCGCGGGAGGCCCCTTGGTATGAGCAGTTCTTC. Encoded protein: CATSEPREAPWYEQFF.

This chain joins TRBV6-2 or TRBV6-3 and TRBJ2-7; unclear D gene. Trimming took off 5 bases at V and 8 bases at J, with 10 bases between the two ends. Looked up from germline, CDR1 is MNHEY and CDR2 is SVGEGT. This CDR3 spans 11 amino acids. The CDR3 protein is CASSTQYQQYF. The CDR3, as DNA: TGTGCCAGCAGTACGCAGTACCAGCAGTACTTC.

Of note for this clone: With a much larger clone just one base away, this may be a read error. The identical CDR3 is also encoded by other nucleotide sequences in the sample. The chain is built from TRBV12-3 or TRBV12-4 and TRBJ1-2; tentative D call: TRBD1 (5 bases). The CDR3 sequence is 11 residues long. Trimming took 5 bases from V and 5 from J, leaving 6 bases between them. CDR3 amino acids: CASSPGYGYTF. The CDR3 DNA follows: TGTGCCAGCAGTCCAGGGTATGGCTACACCTTC.

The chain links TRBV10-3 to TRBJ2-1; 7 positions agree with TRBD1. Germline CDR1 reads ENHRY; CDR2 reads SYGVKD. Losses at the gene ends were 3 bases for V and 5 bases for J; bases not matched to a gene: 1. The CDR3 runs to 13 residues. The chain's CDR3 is CAISDGQDNEQFF. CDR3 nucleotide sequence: TGTGCCATCAGTGACGGACAGGACAATGAGCAGTTCTTC.

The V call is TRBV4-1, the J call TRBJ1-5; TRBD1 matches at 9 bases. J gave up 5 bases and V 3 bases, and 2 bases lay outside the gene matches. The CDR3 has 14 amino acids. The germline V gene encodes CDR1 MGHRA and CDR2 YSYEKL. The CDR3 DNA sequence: TGCGCCAGCAGCCACCGGGACAGGGATCAGCCCCAGCATTTT. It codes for CASSHRDRDQPQHF.

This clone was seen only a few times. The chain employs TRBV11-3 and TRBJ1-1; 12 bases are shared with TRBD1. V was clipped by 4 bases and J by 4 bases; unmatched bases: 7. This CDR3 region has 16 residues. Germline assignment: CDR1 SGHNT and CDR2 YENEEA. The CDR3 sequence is CASSSQGQGAATEAFF. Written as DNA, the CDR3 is TGTGCCAGCAGCTCACAGGGACAGGGGGCGGCCACTGAAGCTTTCTTT.

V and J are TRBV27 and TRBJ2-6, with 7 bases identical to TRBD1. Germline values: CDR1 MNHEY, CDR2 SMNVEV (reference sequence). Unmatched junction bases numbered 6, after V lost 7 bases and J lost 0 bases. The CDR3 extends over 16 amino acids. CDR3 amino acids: CASKGQLSSGANVLTF. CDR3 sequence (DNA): TGTGCCAGCAAGGGACAGCTGAGCTCTGGGGCCAACGTCCTGACTTTC. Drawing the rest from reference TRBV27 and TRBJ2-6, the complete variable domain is EAQVTQNPRYLITVTGKKLTVTCSQNMNHEYMSWYRQDPGLGLRQIYYSMNVEVTDKGDVPEGYKVSRKEKRNFPLILESPSPNQTSLYFCASKGQLSSGANVLTFGAGSRLTVL.

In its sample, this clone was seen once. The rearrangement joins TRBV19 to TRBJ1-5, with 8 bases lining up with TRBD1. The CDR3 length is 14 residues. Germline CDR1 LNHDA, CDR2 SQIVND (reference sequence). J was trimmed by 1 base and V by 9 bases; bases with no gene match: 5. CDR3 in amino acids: CARNRGESNQPQHF. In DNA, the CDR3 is TGTGCCAGGAACAGGGGGGAGAGCAATCAGCCCCAGCATTTT.

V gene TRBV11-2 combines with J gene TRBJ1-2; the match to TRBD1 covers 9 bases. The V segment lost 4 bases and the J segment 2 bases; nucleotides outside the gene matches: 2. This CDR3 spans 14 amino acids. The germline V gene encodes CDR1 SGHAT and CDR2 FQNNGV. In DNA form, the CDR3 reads TGTGCCAGCAGCTGGGACAGGGTGAACTATGGCTACACCTTC. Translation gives CASSWDRVNYGYTF.

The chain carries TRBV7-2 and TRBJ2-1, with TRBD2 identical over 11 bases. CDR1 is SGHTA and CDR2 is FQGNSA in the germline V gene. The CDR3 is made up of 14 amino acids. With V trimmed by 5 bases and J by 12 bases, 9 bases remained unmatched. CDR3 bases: TGTGCCAGCAGCCCGAAGGCTAGCGGGGGGTTGCAGTTCTTC. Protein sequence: CASSPKASGGLQFF.

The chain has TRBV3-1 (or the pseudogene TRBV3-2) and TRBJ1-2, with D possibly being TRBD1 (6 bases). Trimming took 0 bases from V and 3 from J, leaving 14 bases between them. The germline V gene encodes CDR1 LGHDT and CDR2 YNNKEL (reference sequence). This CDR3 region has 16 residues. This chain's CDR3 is CASSQDTPTGYYGYTF. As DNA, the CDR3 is TGTGCCAGCAGCCAAGATACCCCGACAGGCTACTATGGCTACACCTTC.